These 6 T cell receptor beta chains came from one sample sequenced in a study of CD8 T cells in ankylosing spondylitis. Notes on the study in general: About 8 highly homologous variants made up a TCR beta motif, and this motif appeared characteristic of ankylosing spondylitis blood.

TCRdb reprocessed the 5' RACE reads via MiXCR and lists one record per CDR3 protein. The sample includes fewer than 750,000 distinct CDR3 sequences, 15% to 20% of them seen just once. Antigens of these TCRs are unknown. What was sequenced was blood, either unsorted or a sorted T cell fraction (not recorded which). The source is a male donor with ankylosing spondylitis.

V is TRBV6-2 or TRBV6-3 and J is TRBJ1-2; D not certain. Germline assignment: CDR1 MNHEY and CDR2 SVGEGT. This CDR3 is built from 16 residues. V lost 3 bases to trimming and J lost 4 bases, with 18 bases between them. The CDR3 DNA reads TGTGCCAGCAGTTATGTGGTCCGTGGGCTGATCTATGGCTACACCTTC. Translated: CASSYVVRGLIYGYTF.

The chain uses TRBV29-1 and TRBJ2-1; 9 positions match TRBD2. This CDR3 has 14 residues. Germline V gene lookup returns CDR1 SQVTM and CDR2 ANQGSEA. Germline trimming cut 5 bases from V and 7 bases from J; bases unmatched to any gene: 9. The CDR3 sequence: CSVRAGGWGNEQFF. The CDR3 DNA follows: TGCAGCGTTAGAGCGGGAGGTTGGGGGAATGAGCAGTTCTTC.

This chain links TRBV29-1 with TRBJ1-1; no firm D call. Per germline, CDR1 SQVTM and CDR2 ANQGSEA. The V gene lost 2 bases and the J gene lost 1 base, with 5 bases spanning the gap. This CDR3 has 12 residues. The CDR3 nucleotides read TGCAGCGTTGAATGGGAGAACACTGAAGCTTTCTTT. Translated, it gives CSVEWENTEAFF.

This clonotype has only a few counts. The chain combines TRBV12-3 or TRBV12-4 with TRBJ1-3, with a tentative D call TRBD1 (6 bases). This CDR3 spans 15 amino acids. The ends were cut back, 4 bases at V and 0 bases at J, with 10 bases in the middle. The CDR3 reads CASSSRTVSGNTIYF. The CDR3 DNA reads as TGTGCCAGCAGTTCGCGGACAGTCTCTGGAAACACCATATATTTT.

This clonotype was counted many times. The chain couples TRBV12-3 or TRBV12-4 to TRBJ2-1, with D unclear. The CDR3 is made up of 11 amino acids. The V and J ends lost 6 bases and 5 bases respectively, with 5 bases between them. The CDR3 loop is CASRLDNEQFF. CDR3 in DNA: TGTGCCAGCAGACTGGACAATGAGCAGTTCTTC.

This clonotype was counted a few times. The V call is TRBV5-1, the J call TRBJ1-1; tentatively, D is TRBD1 (6 bases). Looked up from germline, CDR1 is SGHRS and CDR2 is YFSETQ. The CDR3 has 16 residues. V lost 1 base and J lost 3, with 16 bases in between. The DNA for the CDR3 is TGCGCCAGCAGCTTGTTTGGCAGGGGATTGGACACTGAAGCTTTCTTT. It encodes CASSLFGRGLDTEAFF.